This T cell receptor beta chain was captured in a study of T-cell reconstitution after alpha-beta-depleted transplantation in children. Notes on the study in general: Newly produced T cells mostly accounted for T-cell counts and diversity one year post-transplant. Several hundred expanded graft clones reportedly supplied alpha-beta T cells about two months after transplant.

Unique molecular identifiers were incorporated into the prepared TCRbeta library. In TCRdb, the PCR reads were re-called with MiXCR into one record per CDR3 protein. The table lists fewer than 750,000 distinct CDR3 sequences, roughly 24% of them singletons, with around an eighth in the top ten. The CDR3 runs to 11 residues. The germline V gene encodes CDR1 SQVTM and CDR2 ANQGSEA. With 2 bases removed from V and 6 bases from J, the gap between germline ends came to 7 bases. The table lists this clonotype with a few counts. The antigen remains undetermined. The specimen was PBMCs, mostly from graft donor cells, collected 360 days after TCRalphabeta/CD19-depleted stem cell transplant. This sequence was found in a boy younger than two who had a stem cell transplant for acute myeloid leukemia, so the T cells may come from the graft donor. The V and J genes are TRBV29-1 and TRBJ1-1; D is undetermined. The CDR3 region is CSVEWISEAFF. The CDR3 DNA reads TGCAGCGTTGAATGGATCTCTGAAGCTTTCTTT.